This T cell receptor (beta chain) was sequenced during a study of blood T cell repertoires in COVID-19. Across the whole study: COVID-19 samples, acute and convalescent, were from the United States, Italy and Spain. T cells, B-cell-depleted T cells, or PBMCs provided the cDNA or gDNA that served as material.

This CDR3 contains 15 residues. Germline trimming cut 1 base from V and 9 bases from J; bases unmatched to any gene: 7. From germline, CDR1 is LGHNA and CDR2 YNFKEQ. Original processing methods: Amplifying reference gene primers gave estimates of nucleated cell counts. The table came from immunoSEQ multiplex PCR; TCRdb's copy has only in-frame clones and leaves some out. V and J calls and clone size are as listed in that table; D and trimming were resolved from the DNA. Of approximately 150,000 clones detected, 80% to 90% appear once; the ten largest clones hold about 1.5%. Source material: peripheral blood. The chain joins TRBV4-2 to TRBJ1-2; TRBD1 aligns across 11 bases. The TCR was taken from a woman in her fifties or sixties with acute or convalescent COVID-19. CDR3 sequence: CASSQAGDRGGSYTF. The CDR3 nucleotides are TGTGCCAGCAGCCAAGCTGGGGACAGGGGGGGTAGCTACACCTTC.